The 16 T cell receptor beta chains below come from one sample, sequenced in a study of OX40 agonist ivuxolimab in advanced cancers. Some clones are missing from TCRdb's copy, which holds only in-frame ones; the method was immunoSEQ multiplex PCR. The sample carries 58,000 or so clones, approximately 87% recorded once. Sequencing used CD4+ or CD8+ T cells sorted from blood, obtained in a trial of the OX40 agonist ivuxolimab. The receptors stem from an adult with an advanced solid tumor such as melanoma, head and neck, liver or kidney cancer.

The rearrangement uses TRBV28 and TRBJ2-1; 9 bases align to TRBD2. This CDR3 comprises 16 residues. Trimming took 5 bases from V and 2 from J; bases not matched to a gene: 7. Germline CDR1 and CDR2: MDHEN and SYDVKM. CDR3 region: CASSVVSSGTYNEQFF. CDR3 DNA sequence: TGTGCCAGCAGTGTTGTGTCTAGCGGGACCTACAATGAGCAGTTCTTC. The whole variable domain, filled in from reference TRBV28 and TRBJ2-1, reads DVKVTQSSRYLVKRTGEKVFLECVQDMDHENMFWYRQDPGLGLRLIYFSYDVKMKEKGDIPEGYSVSREKKERFSLILESASTNQTSMYLCASSVVSSGTYNEQFFGPGTRLTVL.

The genes are TRBV7-3 and TRBJ1-1; 9 nucleotides line up with TRBD1. The junction had 4 bases not matched to a gene; V was cut back by 6 bases and J by 5 bases. Germline V gene data show CDR1 as SGHTA and CDR2 as FQGTGA. There are 13 residues in the CDR3. CDR3 sequence: CASSTGGQTEAFF. In nucleotides, the CDR3 is TGTGCCAGCAGTACAGGGGGCCAGACTGAAGCTTTCTTT.

The gene calls are TRBV14 and TRBJ1-6; D ambiguous. CDR1 SGHDN and CDR2 FVKESK come from the germline V gene. V shed 4 bases and J shed 4 bases, with 8 bases lying between them. The CDR3 contains 14 residues. CDR3: CASSPRPYNSPLHF. The CDR3 region has the DNA TGTGCCAGCAGCCCTCGGCCGTATAATTCACCCCTCCACTTT.

The V gene is TRBV7-9, the J gene TRBJ1-4; tentatively, D is TRBD1 (5 bases). This CDR3 is built from 15 residues. Germline-derived CDR1 and CDR2 are SEHNR and FQNEAQ (reference sequence). V shed 1 base and J shed 5 bases, with 11 bases lying between them. CDR3 residues: CASSLEGVLNEKLFF. DNA for the CDR3: TGTGCCAGCAGCTTAGAAGGGGTCCTGAATGAAAAACTGTTTTTT.

The chain recombines TRBV5-4 with TRBJ2-2; the D is unclear. CDR3 size: 14 residues. Germline CDR1 and CDR2: SGHNT and YYREEE (reference sequence). V was shortened by 4 bases and J by 1 base, with 8 bases between the two germline ends. The CDR3 DNA reads TGTGCCAGCAGCCTGAACATGAACACCGGGGAGCTGTTTTTT. Its protein is CASSLNMNTGELFF.

The chain has TRBV21-1 and TRBJ2-6; no check of the table's D call, TRBD1, against the DNA was made. TRBV21-1 constitutes a pseudogene. This CDR3 spans 19 amino acids. The CDR3 reads CASSSPPGQGTSGANVLTF. The DNA for the CDR3 is TGTGCCAGCAGCTCCCCGCCGGGACAGGGAACCTCTGGGGCCAACGTCCTGACTTTC.

Here the CDR3 reads CASSEWGQGTDYGYTF. The DNA of the CDR3 is TGCGCCAGCAGTGAGTGGGGACAGGGAACAGACTATGGCTACACCTTC. The chain is built from TRBV10-1 and TRBJ1-2, with TRBD1 identical over 9 bases. V shed 1 base, J shed 3 bases, and the junction held 6 bases outside the gene matches. This CDR3 has 16 residues. From germline, CDR1 is WNHNN and CDR2 SYGVQD (reference sequence).

The V and J genes are TRBV18 and TRBJ2-1; TRBD2 aligns across 8 bases. Germline trimming cut 6 bases from V and 4 bases from J; bases unmatched to any gene: 8. The CDR3 is 15 residues long. Germline-derived CDR1 and CDR2 are KGHSH and LQKENI. CDR3 in DNA: TGTGCCAGCTCCATCCTTCCGGGGGGGTACAATGAGCAGTTCTTC. It is translated as CASSILPGGYNEQFF.

This rearrangement joins TRBV29-1 to TRBJ2-7; 10 bases align to TRBD1. The CDR3 is made up of 15 amino acids. The junction had 7 bases not matched to a gene; V was cut back by 0 bases and J by 5 bases. The germline V gene has CDR1 SQVTM and CDR2 ANQGSEA. CDR3 bases: TGCAGCGTTGAAGACCCAGACAGGGGGCCGGACGAGCAGTACTTC. This sequence encodes CSVEDPDRGPDEQYF.

V gene TRBV5-1 combines with J gene TRBJ2-5, with 14 positions matching TRBD2. The length of the CDR3 is 16 residues. J gave up 1 base and V 4 bases, and 3 bases lay outside the gene matches. CDR1 and CDR2 (germline): SGHRS, YFSETQ. CDR3 nucleotide sequence: TGCGCCAGCAGCACCGGGACTAGCGGGGGCCAAGAGACCCAGTACTTC. Its translation: CASSTGTSGGQETQYF.

The chain uses TRBV11-3 and TRBJ2-2; 8 bases are a match to TRBD2. Germline V gene data show CDR1 as SGHNT and CDR2 as YENEEA. The CDR3 has 15 residues. After removal of 8 bases from V and 7 bases from J, the junction contained 12 bases not matched to a gene. CDR3 region: CASSPGGTRGGELFF. CDR3 nucleotides: TGTGCCAGCTCCCCGGGCGGGACTAGAGGCGGGGAGCTGTTTTTT. The full variable domain, with the rest looked up from reference TRBV11-3 and TRBJ2-2, is EAGVVQSPRYKIIEKKQPVAFWCNPISGHNTLYWYLQNLGQGPELLIRYENEEAVDDSQLPKDRFSAERLKGVDSTLKIQPAELGDSAVYLCASSPGGTRGGELFFGEGSRLTVL.

The V gene is TRBV18, the J gene TRBJ1-2, with 7 bases fitting TRBD1. This CDR3 has 18 amino acids. Looked up from germline, CDR1 is KGHSH and CDR2 is LQKENI. The J segment lost 4 bases and the V segment lost 2 bases, leaving 16 bases of the junction unmatched. In DNA, the CDR3 is TGTGCCAGCTCACCAAGTGGGGCAGGGGGTAGCCTAAGCTATGGCTACACCTTC. Its translation is CASSPSGAGGSLSYGYTF.

The rearrangement links TRBV7-3 to TRBJ2-7; D ambiguous. CDR3 length: 15 amino acids. The germline CDR1 and CDR2 sequences are SGHTA and FQGTGA. V was cut by 2 bases and J by 4 bases, with 15 bases left in between. The CDR3 sequence is CASSLSLGEMYEQYF. The DNA for the CDR3 is TGTGCCAGCAGCTTATCCCTTGGGGAAATGTACGAGCAGTACTTC.

This clone was found a few times. The J gene is TRBJ1-4, the V gene TRBV6-5, with D perhaps matching TRBD1 (5 bases). The V gene lost 3 bases and the J gene lost 3 bases, with 11 bases spanning the gap. This CDR3 comprises 15 residues. The germline V gene encodes CDR1 MNHEY and CDR2 SVGAGI. Here the CDR3 reads CASSYGGKSNEKLFF. The CDR3 nucleotides are TGTGCCAGCAGTTATGGGGGGAAGTCTAATGAAAAACTGTTTTTT.

V and J are TRBV7-2 and TRBJ1-5; D not certain. Trimming pared 0 bases from V and 5 bases from J, leaving 8 bases between. CDR3 size: 14 residues. CDR1 and CDR2 (germline): SGHTA, FQGNSA. CDR3 in DNA: TGTGCCAGCAGCTTAGCGCGCGGAGATCAGCCCCAGCATTTT. Translating gives CASSLARGDQPQHF.

V usage is TRBV5-8 and J usage is TRBJ2-1; TRBD2 agrees at 11 bases. Germline assignment: CDR1 SGHTS and CDR2 YDEGEE. Trimming cost V 4 bases and J 7 bases; bases outside gene matches: 7. The CDR3 spans 15 residues. CDR3 in DNA: TGTGCCAGCAGCCCTTTAGCGGGGGGGCTGAATGAGCAGTTCTTC. Amino acid sequence: CASSPLAGGLNEQFF.